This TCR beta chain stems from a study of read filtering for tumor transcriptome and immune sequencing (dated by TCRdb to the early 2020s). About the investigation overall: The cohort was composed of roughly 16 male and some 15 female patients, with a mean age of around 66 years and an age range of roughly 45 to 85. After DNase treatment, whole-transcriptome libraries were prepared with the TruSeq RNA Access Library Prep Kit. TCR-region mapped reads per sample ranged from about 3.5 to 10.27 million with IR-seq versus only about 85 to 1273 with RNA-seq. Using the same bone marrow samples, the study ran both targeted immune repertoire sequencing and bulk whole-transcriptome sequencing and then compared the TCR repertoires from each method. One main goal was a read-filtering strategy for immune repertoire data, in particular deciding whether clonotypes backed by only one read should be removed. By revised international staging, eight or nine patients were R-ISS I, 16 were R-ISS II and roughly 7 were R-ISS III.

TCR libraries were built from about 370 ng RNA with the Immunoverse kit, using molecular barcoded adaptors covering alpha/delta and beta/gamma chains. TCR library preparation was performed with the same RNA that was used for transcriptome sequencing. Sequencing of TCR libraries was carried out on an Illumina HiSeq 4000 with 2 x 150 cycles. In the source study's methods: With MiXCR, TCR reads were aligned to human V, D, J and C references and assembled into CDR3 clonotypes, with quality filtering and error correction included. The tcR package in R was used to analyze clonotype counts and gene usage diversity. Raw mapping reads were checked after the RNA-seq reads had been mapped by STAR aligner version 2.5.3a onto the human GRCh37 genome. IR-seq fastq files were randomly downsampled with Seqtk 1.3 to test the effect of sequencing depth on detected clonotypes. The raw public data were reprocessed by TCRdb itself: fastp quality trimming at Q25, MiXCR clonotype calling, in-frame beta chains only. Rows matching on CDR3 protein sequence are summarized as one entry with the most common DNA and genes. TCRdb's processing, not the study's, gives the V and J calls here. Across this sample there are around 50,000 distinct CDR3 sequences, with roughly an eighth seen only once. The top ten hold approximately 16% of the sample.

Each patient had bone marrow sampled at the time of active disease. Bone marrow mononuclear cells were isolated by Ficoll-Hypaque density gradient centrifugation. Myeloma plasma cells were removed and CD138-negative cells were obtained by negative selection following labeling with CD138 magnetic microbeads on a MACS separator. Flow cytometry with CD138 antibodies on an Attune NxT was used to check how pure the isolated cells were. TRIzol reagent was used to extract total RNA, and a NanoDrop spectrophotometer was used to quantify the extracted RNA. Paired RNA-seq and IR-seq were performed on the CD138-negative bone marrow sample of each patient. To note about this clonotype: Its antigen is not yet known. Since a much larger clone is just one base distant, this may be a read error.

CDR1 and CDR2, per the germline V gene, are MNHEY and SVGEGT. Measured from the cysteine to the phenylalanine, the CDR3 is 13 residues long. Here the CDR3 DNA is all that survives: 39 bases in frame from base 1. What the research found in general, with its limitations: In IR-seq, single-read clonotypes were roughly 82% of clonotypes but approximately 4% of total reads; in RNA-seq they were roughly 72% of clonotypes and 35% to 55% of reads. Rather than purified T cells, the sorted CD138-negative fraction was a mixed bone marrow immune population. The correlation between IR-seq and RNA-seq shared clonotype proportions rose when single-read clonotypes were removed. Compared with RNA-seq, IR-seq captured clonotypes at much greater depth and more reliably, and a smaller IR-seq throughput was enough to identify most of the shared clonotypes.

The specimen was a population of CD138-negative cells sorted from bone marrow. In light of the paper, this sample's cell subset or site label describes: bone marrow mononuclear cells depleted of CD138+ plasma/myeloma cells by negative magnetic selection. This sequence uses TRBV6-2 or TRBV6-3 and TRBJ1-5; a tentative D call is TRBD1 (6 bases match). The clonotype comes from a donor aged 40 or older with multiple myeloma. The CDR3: CASTARGGGPQRF. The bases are TGTGCCAGCACCGCCAGGGGCGGAGGGCCCCAGCGTTTT.